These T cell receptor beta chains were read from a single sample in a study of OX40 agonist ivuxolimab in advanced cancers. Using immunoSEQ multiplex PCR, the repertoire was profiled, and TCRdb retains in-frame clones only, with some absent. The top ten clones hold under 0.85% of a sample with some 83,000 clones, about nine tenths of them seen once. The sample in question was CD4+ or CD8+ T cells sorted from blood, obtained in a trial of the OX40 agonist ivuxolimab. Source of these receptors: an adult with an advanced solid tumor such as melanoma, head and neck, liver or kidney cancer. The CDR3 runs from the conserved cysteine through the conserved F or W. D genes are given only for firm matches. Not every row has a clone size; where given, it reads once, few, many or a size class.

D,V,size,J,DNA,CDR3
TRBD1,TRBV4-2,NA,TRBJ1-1,TGTGCCAGCAGCCACCCCCGCGGGACAGGTATGAACACTGAAGCTTTCTTT,CASSHPRGTGMNTEAFF
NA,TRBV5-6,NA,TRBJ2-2,TGTGCCAGCAGACCCGACAGAACCGGGGAGCTGTTTTTT,CASRPDRTGELFF
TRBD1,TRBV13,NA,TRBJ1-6,TGTGCCAGCAGTAGGACAGGGGGAGATTCACCCCTCCACTTT,CASSRTGGDSPLHF
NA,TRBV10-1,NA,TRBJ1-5,TGCGCCAGCAGTGACCAAAGAGGGGGGGAGGTCAATCAGCCCCAGCATTTT,CASSDQRGGEVNQPQHF
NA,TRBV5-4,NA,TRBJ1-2,TGTGCCAGCAGCTTGGACAGGAGAGCTAACTATGGCTACACCTTC,CASSLDRRANYGYTF
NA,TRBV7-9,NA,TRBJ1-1,TGTGCCAGCAGCTTAAACTCCGGAGGAAACACTGAAGCTTTCTTT,CASSLNSGGNTEAFF
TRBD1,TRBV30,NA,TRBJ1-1,TGTGCCTGGGCCCCTCGACAGGGAGGAAGGACTGAAGCTTTCTTT,CAWAPRQGGRTEAFF
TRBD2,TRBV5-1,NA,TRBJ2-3,TGCGCCAGCAGCTTCTTGAGGGAGGGGACAGATACGCAGTATTTT,CASSFLREGTDTQYF
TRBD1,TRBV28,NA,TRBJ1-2,TGTGCCAGCAGTTCCTTAAGCCTACAGGGGCCCTATGGCTACACCTTC,CASSSLSLQGPYGYTF
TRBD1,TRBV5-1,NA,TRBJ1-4,TGCGCCAGCAGCCAAGGGACAGGGGATGAAAAACTGTTTTTT,CASSQGTGDEKLFF
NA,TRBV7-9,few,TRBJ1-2,TGTGCCAGCGACGAACGGAAGGGGGAAACTGGCTACACCTTC,CASDERKGETGYTF
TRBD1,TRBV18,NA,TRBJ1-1,TGTGCCAGCTCACCACAGGGGGCCAACACTGAAGCTTTCTTT,CASSPQGANTEAFF
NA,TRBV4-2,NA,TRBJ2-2,TGTGCCAGCAGCCAAGAAGGGGGGAACACCCGGGAGCTGTTTTTT,CASSQEGGNTRELFF
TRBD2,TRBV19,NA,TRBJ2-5,TGTGCCAGTAGGTCGGGAGGGGGGGAGACCCAGTACTTC,CASRSGGGETQYF
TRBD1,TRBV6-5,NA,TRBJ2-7,TGTGCCAGCAGTAGGGGCAGGACAGGGGGCAACGAGCAGTACTTC,CASSRGRTGGNEQYF
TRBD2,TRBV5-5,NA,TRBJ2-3,TGTGCCAGCAGCCCTTTAGTGGGGGGGGCAGATACGCAGTATTTT,CASSPLVGGADTQYF
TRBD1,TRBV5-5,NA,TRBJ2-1,TGTGCCAGCAGACTGGACAGGGCCAATGAGCAGTTCTTC,CASRLDRANEQFF
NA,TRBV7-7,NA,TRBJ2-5,TGTGCTAGCAGCTGGACCGGGGGAGAGACCCAGTACTTC,CASSWTGGETQYF
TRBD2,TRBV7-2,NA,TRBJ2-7,TGTGCCAGCAGCTTAGAAGCGGGATTCTACGAGCAGTACTTC,CASSLEAGFYEQYF
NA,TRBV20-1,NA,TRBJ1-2,TGCAGTGCTAAGTTCGGGAGCTACACCTTC,CSAKFGSYTF
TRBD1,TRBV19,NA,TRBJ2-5,TGTGCCAGTAGTATAGTAGGGACAGTCCAAGAGACCCAGTACTTC,CASSIVGTVQETQYF
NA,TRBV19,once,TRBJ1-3,TGTGCCAGTAGCTCAACCCGGACGGGCAGCTCTGGAAACACCATATATTTT,CASSSTRTGSSGNTIYF
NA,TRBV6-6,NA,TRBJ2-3,TGTGCCAGCAAGTCCGGAGACGGCGGCACGCAGTATTTT,CASKSGDGGTQYF
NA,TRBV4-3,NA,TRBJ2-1,TGCGCCAGCAGCCAAGATTATCACAATGAGCAGTTCTTC,CASSQDYHNEQFF
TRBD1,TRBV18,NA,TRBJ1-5,TGTGCCAGCTCCCCCGGACAGGGTAGGAATCAGCCCCAGCATTTT,CASSPGQGRNQPQHF
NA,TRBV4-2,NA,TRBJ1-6,TGTGCCAGCAGCCCGCCGCGGAACGAGGGAAATTCACCCCTCCACTTT,CASSPPRNEGNSPLHF
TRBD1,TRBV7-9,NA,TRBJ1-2,TGTGCCAGCAGCAGACAGGGCGCCTACACCTTC,CASSRQGAYTF
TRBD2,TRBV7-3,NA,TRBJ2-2,TGTGCCAGCAGCTTAGGGCTAGCGGGGAACACCGGGGAGCTGTTTTTT,CASSLGLAGNTGELFF
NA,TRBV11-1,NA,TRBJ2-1,TGTGCCAGCAGCTTTGTGACCAGGGACAATGAGCAGTTCTTC,CASSFVTRDNEQFF
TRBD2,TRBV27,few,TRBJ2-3,TGTGCCAGCAGTTTACTGCGGGGGGGACAATCGCAGTATTTT,CASSLLRGGQSQYF
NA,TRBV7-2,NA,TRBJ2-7,TGTGCCAGCAGTTCCTCCAGAACCTACGAGCAGTACTTC,CASSSSRTYEQYF
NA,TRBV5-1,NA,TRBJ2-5,TGCGCCAGCAGCTTGGCAGTTAGCCCGGAGACCCAGTACTTC,CASSLAVSPETQYF
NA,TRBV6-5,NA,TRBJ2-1,TGTGCCAGCAGTTACGGAGGGGGGGGGTATCATGAGCAGTTCTTC,CASSYGGGGYHEQFF
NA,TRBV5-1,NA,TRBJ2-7,TGCGCCAGCAGCTTGGACCTTTACTACGAGCAGTACTTC,CASSLDLYYEQYF
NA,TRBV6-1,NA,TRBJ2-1,TGTGCCAGCAAGGGGGAAGGTGTCAATGAGCAGTTCTTC,CASKGEGVNEQFF
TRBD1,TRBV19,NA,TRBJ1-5,TGTGCCAGTAGTATAGAGGCCGAGACAGGGAACCCCCAGCATTTT,CASSIEAETGNPQHF
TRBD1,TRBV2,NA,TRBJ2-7,TGTGCCAGCGGAAGGACAGGCGGCTCCTACGAGCAGTACTTC,CASGRTGGSYEQYF
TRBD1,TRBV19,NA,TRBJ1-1,TGTGCCAGTAGCAAAAAAACAGGGGGCGCCGGGACTGAAGCTTTCTTT,CASSKKTGGAGTEAFF
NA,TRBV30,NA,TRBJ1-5,TGTGCCTGGATACCACGGCATAGCAATCAGCCCCAGCATTTT,CAWIPRHSNQPQHF
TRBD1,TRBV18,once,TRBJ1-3,TGTGCCAGCTCCCCCGGACAGGGGTCTGGAAACACCATATATTTT,CASSPGQGSGNTIYF
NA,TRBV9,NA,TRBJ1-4,TGTGCCAGCAGCGTAGGGGGGAGACAGAGTACTAATGAAAAACTGTTTTTT,CASSVGGRQSTNEKLFF
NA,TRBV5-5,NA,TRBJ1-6,TGTGCCAGCAGACAGGACCTTAATTCACCCCTCCACTTT,CASRQDLNSPLHF
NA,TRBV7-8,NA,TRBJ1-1,TGTGCCAGCAGCTTAATCGGGCGAGTGGAAGCTTTCTTT,CASSLIGRVEAFF
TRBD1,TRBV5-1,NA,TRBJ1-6,TGCGCCAGCAGCTCGACACCGGGACAGGGGGCGGATTCACCCCTCCACTTT,CASSSTPGQGADSPLHF
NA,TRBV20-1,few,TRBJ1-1,TGCAGTGGAGCTTTCGACAGTGAAGCTTTCTTT,CSGAFDSEAFF
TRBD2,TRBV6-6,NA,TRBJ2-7,TGTGCCAGCAGTTACTCCGGGGGGGCATCCTACGAGCAGTACTTC,CASSYSGGASYEQYF
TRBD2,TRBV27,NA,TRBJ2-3,TGTGCCAGCAGTTTATTTAGACTAGCGGCAGATACGCAGTATTTT,CASSLFRLAADTQYF
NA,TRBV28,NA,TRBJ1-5,TGTGCCAGCAGTCCCCCTGGAAAGGAACAGCCCCAGCATTTT,CASSPPGKEQPQHF
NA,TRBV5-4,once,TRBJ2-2,TGTGCCAGCAGCTTGGCGGGGAGAAACACCGGGGAGCTGTTTTTT,CASSLAGRNTGELFF
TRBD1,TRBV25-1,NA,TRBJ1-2,TGTGCCAGCAGTGAATATGGGACAGGGGTTTGGGATGGCTACACCTTC,CASSEYGTGVWDGYTF
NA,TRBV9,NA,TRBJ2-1,TGTGCCAGCAGCGCTCCTAAAACCGTGAGTCCCCACAATGAGCAGTTCTTC,CASSAPKTVSPHNEQFF
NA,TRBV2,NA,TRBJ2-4,TGTGCCAGCAGTGCGTCGGGGCTAGCCAAAAACATTCAGTACTTC,CASSASGLAKNIQYF
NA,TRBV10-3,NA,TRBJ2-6,TGTGCCATCAGTGAGTCAAGCCCGGGTACCAACGTCCTGACTTTC,CAISESSPGTNVLTF
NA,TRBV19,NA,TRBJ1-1,TGTGCCAGTAGTTTTCAGGCTAAGAACACTGAAGCTTTCTTT,CASSFQAKNTEAFF
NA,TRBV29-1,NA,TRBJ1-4,TGCAGCGTTAATTATAGGGGAGAAACTAATGAAAAACTGTTTTTT,CSVNYRGETNEKLFF